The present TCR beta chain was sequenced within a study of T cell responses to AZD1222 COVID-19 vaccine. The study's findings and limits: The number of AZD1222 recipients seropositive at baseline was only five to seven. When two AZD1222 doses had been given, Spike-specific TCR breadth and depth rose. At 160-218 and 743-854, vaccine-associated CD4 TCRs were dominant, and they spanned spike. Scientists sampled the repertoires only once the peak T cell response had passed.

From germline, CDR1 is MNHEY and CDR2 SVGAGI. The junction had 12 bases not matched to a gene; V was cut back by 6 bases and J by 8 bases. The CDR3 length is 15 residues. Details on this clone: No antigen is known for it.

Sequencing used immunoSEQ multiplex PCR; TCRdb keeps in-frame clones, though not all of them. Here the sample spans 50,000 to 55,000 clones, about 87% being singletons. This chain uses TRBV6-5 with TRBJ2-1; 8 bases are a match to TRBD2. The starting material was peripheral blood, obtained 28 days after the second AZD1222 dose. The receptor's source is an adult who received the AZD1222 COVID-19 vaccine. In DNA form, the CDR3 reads TGTGCCAGCAGGAGCGGACTAGCCGCCGGTCATGAGCAGTTCTTC. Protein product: CASRSGLAAGHEQFF.